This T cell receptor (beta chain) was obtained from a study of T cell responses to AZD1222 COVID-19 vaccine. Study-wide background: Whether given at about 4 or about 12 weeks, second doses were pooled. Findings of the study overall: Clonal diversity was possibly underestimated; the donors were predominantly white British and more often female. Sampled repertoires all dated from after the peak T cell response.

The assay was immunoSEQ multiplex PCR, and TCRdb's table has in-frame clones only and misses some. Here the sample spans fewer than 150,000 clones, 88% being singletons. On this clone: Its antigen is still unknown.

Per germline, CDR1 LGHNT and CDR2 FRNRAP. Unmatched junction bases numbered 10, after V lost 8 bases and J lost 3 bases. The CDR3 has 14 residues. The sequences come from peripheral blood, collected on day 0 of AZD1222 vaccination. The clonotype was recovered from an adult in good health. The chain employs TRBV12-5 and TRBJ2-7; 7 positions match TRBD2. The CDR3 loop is CASSKTGGNYEQYF. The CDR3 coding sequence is TGTGCTAGTTCCAAAACGGGGGGAAACTACGAGCAGTACTTC.